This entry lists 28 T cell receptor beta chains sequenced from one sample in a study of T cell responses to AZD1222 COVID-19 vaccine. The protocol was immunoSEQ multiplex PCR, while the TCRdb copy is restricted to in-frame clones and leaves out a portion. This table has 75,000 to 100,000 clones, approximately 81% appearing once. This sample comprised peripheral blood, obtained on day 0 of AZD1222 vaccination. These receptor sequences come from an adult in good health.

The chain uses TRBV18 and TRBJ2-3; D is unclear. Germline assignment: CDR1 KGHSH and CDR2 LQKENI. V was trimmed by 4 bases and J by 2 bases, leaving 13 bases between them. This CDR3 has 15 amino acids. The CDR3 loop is CASSRDGGYTDTQYF. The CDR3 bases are TGTGCCAGCTCACGCGACGGTGGGTACACAGATACGCAGTATTTT.

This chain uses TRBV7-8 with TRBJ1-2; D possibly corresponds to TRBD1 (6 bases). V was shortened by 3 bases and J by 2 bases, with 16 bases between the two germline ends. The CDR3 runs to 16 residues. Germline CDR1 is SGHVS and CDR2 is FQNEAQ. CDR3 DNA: TGTGCCAGCAGCTTCCGTCGGGGGGGCATAAACTATGGCTACACCTTC. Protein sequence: CASSFRRGGINYGYTF.

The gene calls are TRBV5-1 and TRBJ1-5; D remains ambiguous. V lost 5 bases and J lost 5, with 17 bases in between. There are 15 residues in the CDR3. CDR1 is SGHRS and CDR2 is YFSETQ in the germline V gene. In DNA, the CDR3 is TGCGCCAGCAGTCCCTTGACCGGGAGTGATCAGCCCCAGCATTTT. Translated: CASSPLTGSDQPQHF.

CDR3 sequence reads: CASSSTSVLSGANVLTF. In nucleotides, the CDR3 is TGTGCCAGCAGCTCAACTAGCGTTCTTTCTGGGGCCAACGTCCTGACTTTC. The chain links TRBV4-2 to TRBJ2-6, with TRBD2 matching over 7 bases. The CDR3 length is 17 residues. V lost 5 bases to trimming and J lost 1 base; unmatched junction nucleotides: 8. Germline V gene sequence: CDR1 LGHNA, CDR2 YNFKEQ.

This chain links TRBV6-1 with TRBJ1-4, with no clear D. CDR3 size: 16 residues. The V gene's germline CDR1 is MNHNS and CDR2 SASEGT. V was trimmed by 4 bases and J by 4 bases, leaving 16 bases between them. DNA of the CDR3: TGTGCCAGCAGTGGGCACCCATCCGGGATTAATGAAAAACTGTTTTTT. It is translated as CASSGHPSGINEKLFF.

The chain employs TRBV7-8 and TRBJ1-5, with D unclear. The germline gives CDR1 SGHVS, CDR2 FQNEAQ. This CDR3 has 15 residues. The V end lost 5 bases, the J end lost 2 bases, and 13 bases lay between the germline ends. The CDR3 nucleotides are TGTGCCAGCAGCAAAACACAACCGGGCAATCAGCCCCAGCATTTT. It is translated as CASSKTQPGNQPQHF.

CDR3 DNA: TGTGCCTGGAGTCCAGGGAGGGCTCCTAATAGCAATCAGCCCCAGCATTTT. It specifies CAWSPGRAPNSNQPQHF. The chain carries TRBV30 and TRBJ1-5; possibly TRBD1 for D (5 bases). CDR1 and CDR2 from the germline V gene are GTSNPN and SVGIG (reference sequence). The CDR3 length is 17 residues. V dropped 2 bases and J dropped 0 bases, with 17 bases sitting between them.

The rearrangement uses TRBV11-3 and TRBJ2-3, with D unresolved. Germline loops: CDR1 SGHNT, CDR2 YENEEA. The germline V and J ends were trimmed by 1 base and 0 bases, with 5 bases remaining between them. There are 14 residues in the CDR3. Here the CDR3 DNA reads TGTGCCAGCAGCTTAGTGGCTAGCACAGATACGCAGTATTTT. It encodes CASSLVASTDTQYF.

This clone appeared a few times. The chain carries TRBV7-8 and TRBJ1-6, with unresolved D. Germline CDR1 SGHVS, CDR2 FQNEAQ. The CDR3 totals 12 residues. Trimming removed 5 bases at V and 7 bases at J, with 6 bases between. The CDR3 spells CASSLLNSPLHF. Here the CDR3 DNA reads TGTGCCAGCAGCCTGCTAAATTCACCCCTCCACTTT.

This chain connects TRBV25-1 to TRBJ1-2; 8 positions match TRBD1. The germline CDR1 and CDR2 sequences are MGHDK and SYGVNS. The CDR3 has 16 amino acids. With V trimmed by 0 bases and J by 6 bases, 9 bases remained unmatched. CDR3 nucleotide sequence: TGTGCCAGCAGTGAATACCTGGACAGGGAGAGGAATGGCTACACCTTC. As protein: CASSEYLDRERNGYTF.

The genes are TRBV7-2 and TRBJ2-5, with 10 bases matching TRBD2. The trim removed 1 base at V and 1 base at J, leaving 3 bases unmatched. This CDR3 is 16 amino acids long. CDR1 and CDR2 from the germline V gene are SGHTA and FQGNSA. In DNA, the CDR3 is TGTGCCAGCAGCTTAGGGCAGCGGGGGGGCCAAGAGACCCAGTACTTC. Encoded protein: CASSLGQRGGQETQYF.

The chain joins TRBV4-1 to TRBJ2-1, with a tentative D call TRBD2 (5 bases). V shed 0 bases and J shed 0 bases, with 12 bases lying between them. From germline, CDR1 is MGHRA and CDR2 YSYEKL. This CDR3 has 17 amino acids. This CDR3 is CASSQDEEASSYNEQFF. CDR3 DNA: TGCGCCAGCAGCCAAGATGAGGAGGCCAGCTCCTACAATGAGCAGTTCTTC.

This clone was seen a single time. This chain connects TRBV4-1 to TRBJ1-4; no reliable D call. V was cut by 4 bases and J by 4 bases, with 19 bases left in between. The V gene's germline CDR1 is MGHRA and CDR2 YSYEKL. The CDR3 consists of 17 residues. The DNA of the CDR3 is TGCGCCAGCAGCCTCAGACGGACGATCGCCATTAATGAAAAACTGTTTTTT. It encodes CASSLRRTIAINEKLFF.

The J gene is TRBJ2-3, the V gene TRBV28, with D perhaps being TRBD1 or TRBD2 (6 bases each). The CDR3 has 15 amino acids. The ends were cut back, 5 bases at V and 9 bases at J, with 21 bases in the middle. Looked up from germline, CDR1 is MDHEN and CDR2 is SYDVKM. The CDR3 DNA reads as TGTGCCAGCAGTCCACAGGGAGGTCCGGTTTGGACGCAGTATTTT. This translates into CASSPQGGPVWTQYF.

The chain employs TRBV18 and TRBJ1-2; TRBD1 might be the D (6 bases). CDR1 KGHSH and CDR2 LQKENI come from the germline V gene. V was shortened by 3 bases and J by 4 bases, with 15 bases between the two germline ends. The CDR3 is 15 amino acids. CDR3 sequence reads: CASSPDRSTSYGYTF. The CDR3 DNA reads TGTGCCAGCTCACCCGACAGGTCTACTTCCTATGGCTACACCTTC.

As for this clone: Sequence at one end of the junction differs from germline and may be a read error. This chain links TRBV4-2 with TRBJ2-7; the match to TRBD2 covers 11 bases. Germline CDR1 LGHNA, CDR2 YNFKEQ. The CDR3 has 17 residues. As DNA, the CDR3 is TGTTCCAGCAGCCAAGTTAGCGGGGGGGCCAGCTCCTACGAGCAGTACTTC. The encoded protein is CSSSQVSGGASSYEQYF.

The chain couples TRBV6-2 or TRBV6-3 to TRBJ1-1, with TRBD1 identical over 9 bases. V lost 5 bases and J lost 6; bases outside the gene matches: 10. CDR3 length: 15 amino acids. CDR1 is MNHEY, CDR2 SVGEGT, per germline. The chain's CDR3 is CASSMTGTGYSEAFF. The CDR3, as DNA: TGTGCCAGCAGTATGACCGGGACAGGGTATTCTGAAGCTTTCTTT.

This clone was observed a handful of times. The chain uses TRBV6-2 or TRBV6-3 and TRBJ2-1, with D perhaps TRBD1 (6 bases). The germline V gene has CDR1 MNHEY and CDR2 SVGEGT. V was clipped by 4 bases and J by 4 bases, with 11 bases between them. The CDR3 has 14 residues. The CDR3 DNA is TGTGCCAGCAGTTTAGAGAGGGGGTACAATGAGCAGTTCTTC. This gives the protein CASSLERGYNEQFF.

For the CDR3, the DNA is TGTGCCAGCAGCGAACAGGGGGCGAGGGAGCAGTACTTC. It specifies CASSEQGAREQYF. The gene calls are TRBV9 and TRBJ2-7; 9 bases match TRBD1. The CDR3 runs to 13 residues. Germline V gene data show CDR1 as SGDLS and CDR2 as YYNGEE. V shed 3 bases and J 7 bases; nucleotides not matched to a gene: 5. Full variable domain (remainder filled in from reference TRBV9 and TRBJ2-7): DSGVTQTPKHLITATGQRVTLRCSPRSGDLSVYWYQQSLDQGLQFLIQYYNGEERAKGNILERFSAQQFPDLHSELNLSSLELGDSALYFCASSEQGAREQYFGPGTRLTVT.

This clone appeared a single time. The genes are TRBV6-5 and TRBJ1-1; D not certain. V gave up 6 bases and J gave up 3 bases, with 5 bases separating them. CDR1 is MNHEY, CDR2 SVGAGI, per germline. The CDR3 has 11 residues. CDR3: CASSLYTEAFF. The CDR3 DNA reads TGTGCCAGCAGCCTATACACTGAAGCTTTCTTT.

The CDR3 here is CASSLKAGYNYGYTF. CDR3 bases: TGTGCCAGCAGTTTGAAGGCAGGGTACAACTATGGCTACACCTTC. The chain joins TRBV27 to TRBJ1-2; a weak D match, TRBD1 (5 bases). Germline V gene data show CDR1 as MNHEY and CDR2 as SMNVEV (reference sequence). The CDR3 consists of 15 residues. V was pared by 3 bases and J by 2 bases, with 13 bases between.

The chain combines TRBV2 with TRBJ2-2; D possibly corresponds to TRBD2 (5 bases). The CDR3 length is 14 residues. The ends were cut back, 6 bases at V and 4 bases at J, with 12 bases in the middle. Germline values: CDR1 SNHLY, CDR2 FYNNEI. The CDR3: CASRGSGATGELFF. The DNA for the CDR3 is TGTGCCAGCAGAGGCAGCGGTGCCACCGGGGAGCTGTTTTTT.

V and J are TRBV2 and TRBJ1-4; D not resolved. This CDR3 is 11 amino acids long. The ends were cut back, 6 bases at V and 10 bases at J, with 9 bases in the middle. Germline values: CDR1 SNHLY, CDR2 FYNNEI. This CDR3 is CASSTPGKLFF. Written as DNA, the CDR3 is TGTGCCAGCAGCACTCCCGGAAAACTGTTTTTT.

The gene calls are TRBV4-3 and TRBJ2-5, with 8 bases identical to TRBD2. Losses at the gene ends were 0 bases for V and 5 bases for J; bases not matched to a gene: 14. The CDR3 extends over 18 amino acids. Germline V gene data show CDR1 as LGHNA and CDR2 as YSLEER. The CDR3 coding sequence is TGCGCCAGCAGCCAAGATCGGGCGGGGGGCCCCTCCGGGGAGACCCAGTACTTC. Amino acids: CASSQDRAGGPSGETQYF.

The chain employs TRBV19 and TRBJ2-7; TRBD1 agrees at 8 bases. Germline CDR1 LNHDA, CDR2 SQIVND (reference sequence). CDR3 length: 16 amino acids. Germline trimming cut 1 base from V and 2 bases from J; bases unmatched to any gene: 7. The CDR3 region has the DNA TGTGCCAGTAGTATAGCCTTGACAGGGGCCCCCTACGAGCAGTACTTC. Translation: CASSIALTGAPYEQYF.

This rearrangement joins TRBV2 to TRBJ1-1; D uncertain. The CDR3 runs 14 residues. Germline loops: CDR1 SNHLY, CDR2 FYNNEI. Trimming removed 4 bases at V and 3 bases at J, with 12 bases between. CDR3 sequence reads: CASSGWGWDTEAFF. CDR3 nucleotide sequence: TGTGCCAGCAGTGGGTGGGGATGGGACACTGAAGCTTTCTTT.

This CDR3 is CASSGTGRNEKLFF. The DNA for the CDR3 is TGTGCCAGCAGTGGCACAGGCCGTAATGAAAAACTGTTTTTT. The rearrangement links TRBV2 to TRBJ1-4; maybe TRBD1 (5 bases). Germline CDR1 is SNHLY and CDR2 is FYNNEI. V dropped 4 bases and J dropped 4 bases, with 10 bases sitting between them. The CDR3 has 14 amino acids.

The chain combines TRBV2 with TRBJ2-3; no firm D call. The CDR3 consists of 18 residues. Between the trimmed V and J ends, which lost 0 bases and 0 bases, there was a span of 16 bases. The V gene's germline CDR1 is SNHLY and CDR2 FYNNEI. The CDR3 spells CASSEASSGDASTDTQYF. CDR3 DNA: TGTGCCAGCAGTGAAGCGTCATCTGGGGATGCTAGCACAGATACGCAGTATTTT.